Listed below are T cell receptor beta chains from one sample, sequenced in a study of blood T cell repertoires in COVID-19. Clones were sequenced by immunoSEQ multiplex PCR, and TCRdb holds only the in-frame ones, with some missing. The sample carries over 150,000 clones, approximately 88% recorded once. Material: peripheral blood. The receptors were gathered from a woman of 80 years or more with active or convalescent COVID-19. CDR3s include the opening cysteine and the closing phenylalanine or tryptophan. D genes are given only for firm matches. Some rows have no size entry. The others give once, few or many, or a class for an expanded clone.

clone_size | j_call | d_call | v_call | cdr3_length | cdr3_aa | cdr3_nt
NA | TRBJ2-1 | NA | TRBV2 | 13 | CATGKGYRNEQFF | TGTGCCACAGGGAAGGGATACCGTAATGAGCAGTTCTTC
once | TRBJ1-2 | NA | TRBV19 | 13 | CASTTTSFYGYTF | TGTGCCAGTACCACAACATCGTTCTATGGCTACACCTTC
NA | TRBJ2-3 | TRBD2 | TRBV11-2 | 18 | CASSFYPMSGGPPDTQYF | TGTGCCAGCAGTTTTTACCCAATGAGCGGGGGGCCCCCAGATACGCAGTATTTT
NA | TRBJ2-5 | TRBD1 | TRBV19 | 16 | CASSIGGQGDQETQYF | TGTGCCAGTAGTATAGGAGGACAGGGGGACCAAGAGACCCAGTACTTC
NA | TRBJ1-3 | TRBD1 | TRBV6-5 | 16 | CASSYGGQSSGNTIYF | TGTGCCAGCAGTTACGGGGGACAGTCCTCTGGAAACACCATATATTTT
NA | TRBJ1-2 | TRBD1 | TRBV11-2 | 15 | CASSRVGQGNYGYTF | TGTGCCAGCAGTAGGGTGGGACAGGGAAACTATGGCTACACCTTC
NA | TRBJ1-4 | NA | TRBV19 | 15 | CASSPTTVEYEKLFF | TGTGCCAGTAGTCCGACGACAGTGGAGTATGAAAAACTGTTTTTT
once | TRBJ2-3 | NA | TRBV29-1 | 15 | CSVGLGREGTDTQYF | TGCAGCGTGGGCCTGGGCAGGGAGGGCACAGATACGCAGTATTTT
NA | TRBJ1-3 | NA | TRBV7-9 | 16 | CASSEGRGRQTDTIYF | TGTGCCAGCAGTGAGGGCAGGGGTAGGCAAACGGACACCATATATTTT
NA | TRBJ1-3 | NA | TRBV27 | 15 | CASRALAISGNTIYF | TGTGCCAGCAGGGCCTTAGCCATCTCTGGAAACACCATATATTTT
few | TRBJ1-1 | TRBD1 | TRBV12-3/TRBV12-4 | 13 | CATEGAGEAEAFF | TGTGCCACCGAGGGGGCGGGTGAGGCTGAAGCTTTCTTT
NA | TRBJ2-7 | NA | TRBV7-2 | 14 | CASSLGPAPYEQYF | TGTGCCAGCAGCTTAGGGCCAGCGCCCTACGAGCAGTACTTC
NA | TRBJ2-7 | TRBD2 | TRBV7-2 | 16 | CASSLVTSGELYEQYF | TGTGCCAGCAGCTTAGTGACTAGCGGGGAGCTTTACGAGCAGTACTTC
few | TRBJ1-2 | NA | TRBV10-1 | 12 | CASSESHRGYTF | TGCGCCAGCAGTGAGTCCCATCGGGGCTACACCTTC
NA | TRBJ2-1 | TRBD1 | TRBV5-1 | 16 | CASSLTGGQKYNEQFF | TGCGCCAGCAGCTTAACAGGGGGCCAGAAGTACAATGAGCAGTTCTTC
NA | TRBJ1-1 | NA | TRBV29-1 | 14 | CSVDPRGVITEAFF | TGCAGCGTTGATCCCCGGGGGGTTATAACTGAAGCTTTCTTT
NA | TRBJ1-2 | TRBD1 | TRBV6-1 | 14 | CASSDSSRDRGYTF | TGTGCCAGCAGTGATAGCTCCCGGGACAGGGGCTACACCTTC
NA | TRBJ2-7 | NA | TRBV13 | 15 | CASSSMKRVAYEQYF | TGTGCCAGCAGCTCTATGAAAAGAGTAGCCTACGAGCAGTACTTC
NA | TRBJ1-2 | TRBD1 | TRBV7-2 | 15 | CASSLGRTGDYGYTF | TGTGCCAGCAGCTTAGGTCGGACAGGTGACTATGGCTACACCTTC
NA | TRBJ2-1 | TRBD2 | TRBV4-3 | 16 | CASSQRLAGAYNEQFF | TGCGCCAGCAGCCAGAGACTAGCGGGGGCCTACAATGAGCAGTTCTTC
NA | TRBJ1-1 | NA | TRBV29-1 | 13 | CSVGGMSSRGAFF | TGCAGCGTTGGGGGGATGTCTAGCAGGGGAGCTTTCTTT
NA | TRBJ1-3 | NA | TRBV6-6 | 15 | CASSYSQGRGNTIYF | TGTGCCAGCAGTTACTCCCAGGGAAGGGGAAACACCATATATTTT
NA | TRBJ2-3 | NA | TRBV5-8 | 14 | CASSLGGLADTQYF | TGTGCCAGCAGCTTGGGGGGCCTCGCAGATACGCAGTATTTT
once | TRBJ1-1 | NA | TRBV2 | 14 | CASSSQRQYTEAFF | TGTGCCAGCAGTAGCCAAAGACAGTACACTGAAGCTTTCTTT
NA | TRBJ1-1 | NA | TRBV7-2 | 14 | CASSLAEGVTEAFF | TGTGCCAGCAGCTTAGCGGAGGGTGTGACTGAAGCTTTCTTT
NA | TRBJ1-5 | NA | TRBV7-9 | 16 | CASSRVLAEGNQPQHF | TGTGCCAGCAGCCGGGTCCTGGCGGAAGGCAATCAGCCCCAGCATTTT
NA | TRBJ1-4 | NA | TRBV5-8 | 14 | CASSPGTAGEKLFF | TGTGCCAGCAGCCCCGGGACGGCGGGGGAAAAACTGTTTTTT
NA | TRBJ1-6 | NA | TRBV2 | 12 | CASSDRLRPLHF | TGTGCCAGCAGTGACAGGCTGCGCCCCCTCCACTTT
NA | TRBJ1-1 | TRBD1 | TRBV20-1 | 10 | CSQGGSEAFF | TGCAGCCAGGGGGGATCTGAAGCTTTCTTT
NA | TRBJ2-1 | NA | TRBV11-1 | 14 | CASSSGRRLHEQFF | TGTGCCAGCAGCTCGGGGAGGCGCCTCCATGAGCAGTTCTTC
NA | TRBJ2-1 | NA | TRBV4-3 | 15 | CASSQEPSQYNEQFF | TGCGCCAGCAGCCAAGAGCCTAGTCAGTACAATGAGCAGTTCTTC
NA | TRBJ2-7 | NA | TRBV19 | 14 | CASSRGVLSYEQYF | TGTGCCAGTAGTAGGGGAGTCCTCTCCTACGAGCAGTACTTC
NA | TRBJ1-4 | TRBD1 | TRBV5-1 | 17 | CASSPGQGYAANEKLFF | TGCGCCAGCTCTCCGGGACAGGGATATGCGGCTAATGAAAAACTGTTTTTT
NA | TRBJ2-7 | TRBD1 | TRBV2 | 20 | CASSSLKPRDRGTYSYEQYF | TGTGCCAGCTCTTCACTAAAACCTCGGGACAGGGGTACCTATTCCTACGAGCAGTACTTC
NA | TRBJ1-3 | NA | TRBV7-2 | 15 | CASSPLTRTGNTIYF | TGTGCCAGCAGCCCGTTGACAAGGACAGGAAACACCATATATTTT
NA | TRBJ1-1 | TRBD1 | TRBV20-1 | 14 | CSASKGAGSTEAFF | TGCAGTGCCAGTAAGGGGGCGGGTAGCACTGAAGCTTTCTTT
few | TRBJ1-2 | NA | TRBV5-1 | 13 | CASSPGHYYGYTF | TGCGCCAGCAGCCCGGGACACTACTATGGCTACACCTTC
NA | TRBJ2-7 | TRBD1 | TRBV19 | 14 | CASSGPGQGYEQYF | TGTGCCAGTAGTGGACCGGGACAGGGGTACGAGCAGTACTTC
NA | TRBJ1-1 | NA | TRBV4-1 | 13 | CASSQDQRTEAFF | TGCGCCAGCAGCCAAGATCAGAGGACAGAGGCTTTCTTT
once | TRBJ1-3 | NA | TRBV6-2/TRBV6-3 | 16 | CASSYSMAISGNTIYF | TGTGCCAGCAGTTACTCGATGGCAATCTCCGGGAACACCATATATTTT
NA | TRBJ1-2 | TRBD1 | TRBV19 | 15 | CASRDRQGANYGYTF | TGTGCCAGTAGGGATCGACAGGGCGCTAACTATGGCTACACCTTC
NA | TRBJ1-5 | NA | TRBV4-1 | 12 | CASSGGGQPQHF | TGCGCCAGCTCGGGAGGCGGGCAGCCCCAGCATTTT
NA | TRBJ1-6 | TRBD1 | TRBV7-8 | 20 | CASSLEWTGALSSYNSPLHF | TGTGCCAGCAGCTTAGAGTGGACAGGGGCCCTAAGCTCCTATAATTCACCCCTCCACTTT
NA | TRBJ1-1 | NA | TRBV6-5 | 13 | CASRTRGEPEAFF | TGTGCCAGCAGAACTCGGGGGGAACCTGAAGCTTTCTTT
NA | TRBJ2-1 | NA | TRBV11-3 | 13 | CASRRGLYNEQFF | TGTGCCAGCAGACGGGGACTTTACAATGAGCAGTTCTTC
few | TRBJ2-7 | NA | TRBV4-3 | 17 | CASSQDLLMTPASEQYF | TGCGCCAGCAGCCAAGACCTCTTAATGACTCCTGCTTCCGAGCAGTACTTC
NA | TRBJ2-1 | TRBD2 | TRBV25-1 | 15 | CASSGAGGSYNEQFF | TGTGCCAGCAGTGGAGCGGGGGGCTCCTACAATGAGCAGTTCTTC
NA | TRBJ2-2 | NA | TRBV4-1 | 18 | CASSLMGGRGANTGELFF | TGCGCCAGCAGCCTAATGGGGGGACGGGGGGCTAACACCGGGGAGCTGTTTTTT
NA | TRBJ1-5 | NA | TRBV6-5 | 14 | CASMREQRNQPQHF | TGTGCCAGCATGAGGGAACAGCGAAATCAGCCCCAGCATTTT
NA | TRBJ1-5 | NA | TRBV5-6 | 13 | CASSLQDYQPQHF | TGTGCCAGCAGCTTGCAGGATTATCAGCCCCAGCATTTT
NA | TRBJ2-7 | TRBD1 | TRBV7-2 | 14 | CASSARQGSYEQYF | TGTGCCAGCAGCGCCAGACAGGGCTCCTACGAGCAGTACTTC